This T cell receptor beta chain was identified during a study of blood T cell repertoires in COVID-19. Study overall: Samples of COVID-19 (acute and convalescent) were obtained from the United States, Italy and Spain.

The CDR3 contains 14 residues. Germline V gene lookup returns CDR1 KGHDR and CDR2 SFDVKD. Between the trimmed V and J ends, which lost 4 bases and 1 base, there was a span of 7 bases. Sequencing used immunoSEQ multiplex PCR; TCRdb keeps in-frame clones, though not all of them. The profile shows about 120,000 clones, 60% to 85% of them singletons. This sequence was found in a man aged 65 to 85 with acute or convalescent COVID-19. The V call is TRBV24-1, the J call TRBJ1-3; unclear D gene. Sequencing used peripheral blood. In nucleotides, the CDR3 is TGTGCCACCAGTGACCCGGTGTCTGGAAACACCATATATTTT. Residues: CATSDPVSGNTIYF.